A single sample gave rise to the 13 T cell receptor beta chains below, sequenced in a study of cytomegalovirus exposure and HLA in healthy donors. Researchers ran the PCR with 60 Vbeta and 13 Jbeta primers. Some clones are missing from TCRdb's copy, which holds only in-frame ones; the method was immunoSEQ multiplex PCR. The repertoire holds 80,000 to 95,000 clones, with around 76% as singletons. Sequenced: PBMCs. These receptors were obtained from a man aged 18 to 35 in good health and CMV-seropositive.

This clone was picked up a small number of times. The chain links TRBV10-2 to TRBJ1-4; no definite D call. The V gene lost 6 bases and the J gene lost 1 base, with 9 bases spanning the gap. CDR1 is WSHSY and CDR2 is SAAADI in the germline V gene. The CDR3 has 14 amino acids. The CDR3 region is CASRAVQTNEKLFF. The CDR3, as DNA: TGCGCCAGCAGAGCGGTCCAAACTAATGAAAAACTGTTTTTT.

The J gene is TRBJ2-2, the V gene TRBV7-9, with a possible D match to TRBD2 (5 bases). Germline CDR1 SEHNR, CDR2 FQNEAQ (reference sequence). V was cut by 6 bases and J by 2 bases, with 13 bases left in between. CDR3 size: 15 residues. DNA for the CDR3: TGTGCCAGCAGGCCAGCGGTGCTAAACACCGGGGAGCTGTTTTTT. Translating gives CASRPAVLNTGELFF.

Only one count was recorded for this clone. The J gene is TRBJ2-5, the V gene TRBV6-1; D gene unclear. Germline V lookup: CDR1 MNHNS, CDR2 SASEGT. V lost 4 bases, J lost 4 bases, and 16 bases lay in between. The CDR3 is 15 residues long. CDR3 nucleotides: TGTGCCAGCAGTGCACCTCCCTCAAGAGGAGAGACCCAGTACTTC. Amino acids: CASSAPPSRGETQYF.

This chain links TRBV4-2 with TRBJ1-3; 7 bases fit TRBD1. Losses at the gene ends were 1 base for V and 6 bases for J; bases not matched to a gene: 6. Germline CDR1 LGHNA, CDR2 YNFKEQ. The CDR3 contains 15 residues. The chain's CDR3 is CASSQARGLENTIYF. The CDR3, as DNA: TGTGCCAGCAGCCAAGCGAGGGGGCTCGAAAACACCATATATTTT.

Turning to this clone: Other DNA sequences in the same sample also yield this CDR3. The CDR3 is CASSRGAQETQYF. DNA of the CDR3: TGTGCCAGCAGCCGCGGGGCCCAAGAGACCCAGTACTTC. This chain joins TRBV7-6 and TRBJ2-5; tentative D call: TRBD2 (6 bases). CDR1 is SGHVS and CDR2 is FNYEAQ in the germline V gene. The CDR3 sequence is 13 residues long. V was trimmed by 5 bases and J by 1 base, leaving 8 bases between them.

The V and J genes are TRBV7-9 and TRBJ2-7, with TRBD2 as a possible D gene (6 bases). The germline V and J ends were trimmed by 6 bases and 7 bases, with 16 bases remaining between them. Germline values: CDR1 SEHNR, CDR2 FQNEAQ (reference sequence). The CDR3 is 13 residues long. The CDR3 coding sequence is TGTGCCAGCAGTCTAGAGGGTGGGGGGGAGCAGTACTTC. This sequence encodes CASSLEGGGEQYF. The full variable domain, completed using reference TRBV7-9 and TRBJ2-7, is DTGVSQNPRHKITKRGQNVTFRCDPISEHNRLYWYRQTLGQGPEFLTYFQNEAQLEKSRLLSDRFSAERPKGSFSTLEIQRTEQGDSAMYLCASSLEGGGEQYFGPGTRLTVT.

The rearrangement joins TRBV6-1 to TRBJ2-7; 9 nucleotides match TRBD2. Germline CDR1 reads MNHNS; CDR2 reads SASEGT. V shed 3 bases, J shed 3 bases, and the junction held 9 bases outside the gene matches. This CDR3 has 16 residues. CDR3 sequence: CASSEQGTSRIYEQYF. In DNA, the CDR3 is TGTGCCAGCAGTGAGCAGGGGACTAGCAGAATCTACGAGCAGTACTTC.

This chain links TRBV15 with TRBJ1-2, with TRBD1 matching 9 bases. Trimming at V came to 5 bases and at J to 2 bases, leaving 3 bases not matched to a gene. Germline values: CDR1 LNHNV, CDR2 YYDKDF (reference sequence). CDR3 length: 14 amino acids. Here the CDR3 reads CATSFGQGNYGYTF. For the CDR3, the DNA is TGTGCCACCAGCTTTGGACAGGGGAACTATGGCTACACCTTC.

The chain combines TRBV21-1 with TRBJ1-1. TRBV21-1 is a pseudogene. The CDR3 consists of 16 residues. CDR3 loop: CASTPKAEGRGTEAFF. The CDR3 coding sequence is TGTGCCAGCACCCCTAAGGCCGAGGGAAGAGGCACTGAAGCTTTCTTT.

The chain combines TRBV2 with TRBJ2-2, with 7 positions matching TRBD1. With 6 bases clipped from V and 6 bases from J, the junction kept 10 bases outside the gene matches. The CDR3 consists of 15 residues. CDR1 and CDR2 (germline): SNHLY, FYNNEI. The CDR3, as DNA: TGTGCCAGCAGCGAGCCACAGGGGACCCCCGGGGAGCTGTTTTTT. Its translation: CASSEPQGTPGELFF.

This clone was recorded at least ten times. This sequence joins TRBV6-4 and TRBJ2-1; tentatively, D is TRBD1 (6 bases). Trimming removed 6 bases from V and 6 bases from J, with 15 bases in between. CDR1 and CDR2 (germline): MRHNA, SNTAGT. The CDR3 covers 14 residues. The CDR3 bases are TGTGCCAGCAGCGAGGGGGACGAAGCCAATGAGCAGTTCTTC. Amino acids: CASSEGDEANEQFF.

The chain is built from TRBV6-5 and TRBJ2-7, with D maybe TRBD2 (5 bases). The V end was cut by 2 bases, the J end by 6 bases, with 14 bases between. This CDR3 comprises 14 residues. Germline V gene data show CDR1 as MNHEY and CDR2 as SVGAGI. In DNA, the CDR3 is TGTGCCAGCAGTTACGTACCCCGGACTCGCGAGCAGTACTTC. Protein: CASSYVPRTREQYF.

The CDR3 here is CASTPQRTGLAGGEERPYF. The CDR3 coding sequence is TGCGCCAGCACTCCTCAGCGAACCGGCCTAGCGGGAGGGGAAGAGAGGCCGTATTTT. The chain carries TRBV10-1 and TRBJ2-3; 12 nucleotides align to TRBD2. V lost 7 bases and J lost 14; bases outside the gene matches: 28. CDR1 WNHNN and CDR2 SYGVQD come from the germline V gene (reference sequence). This CDR3 spans 19 amino acids.